The next 25 T cell receptor beta chains were all read from a single sample in a study of cytomegalovirus exposure and HLA in healthy donors. In the PCR, 60 Vbeta and 13 Jbeta primers were used. Profiled with immunoSEQ multiplex PCR; TCRdb holds only in-frame clones, not every one. The sample lists about 130,000 clones; about 80% were seen once. Material: PBMCs. Receptors originate from a woman between 50 and 59 years old in good health and CMV-seronegative.

The V and J genes are TRBV7-9 and TRBJ2-4, with a weak D call TRBD2 (5 bases). The CDR3 is made up of 15 amino acids. V was clipped by 3 bases and J by 3 bases, with 12 bases between them. Germline lookup yields CDR1 SEHNR and CDR2 FQNEAQ (reference sequence). In DNA, the CDR3 is TGTGCCAGCAGCTTTCTCCCAACTAGCAAAAACATTCAGTACTTC. As protein: CASSFLPTSKNIQYF.

The V gene is TRBV28, the J gene TRBJ2-3; tentative D call: TRBD1 (5 bases). Germline V gives CDR1 MDHEN, CDR2 SYDVKM. The CDR3 loop spans 15 amino acids. The ends were cut back, 5 bases at V and 1 base at J, with 13 bases in the middle. The CDR3 loop is CASSLRVHRTDTQYF. The CDR3 coding sequence is TGTGCCAGCAGTCTCAGGGTCCATCGCACAGATACGCAGTATTTT.

The rearrangement joins TRBV28 to TRBJ1-5, with 7 positions matching TRBD1. Germline-derived CDR1 and CDR2 are MDHEN and SYDVKM. V lost 4 bases to trimming and J lost 6 bases; unmatched junction nucleotides: 12. The CDR3 runs 16 residues. The CDR3: CASSSITTGMVQPQHF. The CDR3, as DNA: TGTGCCAGCAGTTCAATAACGACAGGGATGGTTCAGCCCCAGCATTTT.

The chain combines TRBV7-3 with TRBJ2-5; D is possibly TRBD2 (6 bases). CDR1 and CDR2 (germline): SGHTA, FQGTGA. The CDR3 totals 15 residues. V was trimmed by 2 bases and J by 3 bases, leaving 13 bases between them. Written as DNA, the CDR3 is TGTGCCAGCAGCTTAGCGGGGACCCTAGAAGAGACCCAGTACTTC. Translating it yields CASSLAGTLEETQYF. Together with reference TRBV7-3 and TRBJ2-5, the CDR3 gives the full variable domain: GAGVSQTPSNKVTEKGKYVELRCDPISGHTALYWYRQSLGQGPEFLIYFQGTGAADDSGLPNDRFFAVRPEGSVSTLKIQRTERGDSAVYLCASSLAGTLEETQYFGPGTRLLVL.

This clone has a count of ten or more. This chain links TRBV4-3 with TRBJ1-1, with TRBD1 identical over 7 bases. The ends lost 4 bases at V and 5 bases at J; junction bases unmatched: 7. CDR1 and CDR2 (germline): LGHNA, YSLEER. The CDR3 consists of 14 residues. The CDR3 sequence is CASSLTGVRTEAFF. CDR3 sequence (DNA): TGCGCCAGCAGCCTTACAGGGGTCAGGACTGAAGCTTTCTTT.

This clone has just a few counts. The rearrangement uses TRBV6-7 and TRBJ1-5, with D possibly matching TRBD1 (6 bases). TRBV6-7 is known as an ORF, though its function is uncertain. The germline V and J ends were trimmed by 9 bases and 7 bases, with 10 bases remaining between them. The CDR3 sequence is 11 residues long. The CDR3 is CARGGGQPQHF. The CDR3 nucleotides are TGTGCCAGGGGTGGGGGCCAGCCCCAGCATTTT.

The genes are TRBV5-4 and TRBJ2-7, with 10 positions matching TRBD1. The CDR3 totals 14 residues. Germline V CDR1 and CDR2: SGHNT, YYREEE (reference sequence). The V segment lost 4 bases and the J segment 3 bases; nucleotides outside the gene matches: 4. DNA for the CDR3: TGTGCCAGCAGCGGACAGGGGGGATACTACGAGCAGTACTTC. Protein product: CASSGQGGYYEQYF.

The chain has TRBV4-3 and TRBJ1-2; 9 nucleotides match TRBD1. There are 17 residues in the CDR3. After removal of 1 base from V and 4 bases from J, the junction contained 10 bases not matched to a gene. CDR1 is LGHNA and CDR2 is YSLEER in the germline V gene. In DNA, the CDR3 is TGCGCCAGCAGCCAAGCCCGATGGACAGGGGCGGGCTATGGCTACACCTTC. This sequence encodes CASSQARWTGAGYGYTF.

The genes are TRBV4-2 and TRBJ2-5; 8 nucleotides line up with TRBD2. Germline values: CDR1 LGHNA, CDR2 YNFKEQ. The J segment lost 5 bases and the V segment lost 2 bases, leaving 10 bases of the junction unmatched. The CDR3 extends over 16 amino acids. The CDR3 coding sequence is TGTGCCAGCAGCCAACTGGTAGCGGGACAAGGGGAGACCCAGTACTTC. Amino acid sequence: CASSQLVAGQGETQYF.

The V and J genes are TRBV20-1 and TRBJ2-5; D is unclear. The CDR3 contains 10 residues. The V end lost 7 bases, the J end lost 5 bases, and 8 bases lay between the germline ends. Germline-derived CDR1 and CDR2 are DFQATT and SNEGSKA (reference sequence). The CDR3 is CSVQRETQYF. DNA for the CDR3: TGCAGTGTCCAACGGGAGACCCAGTACTTC.

The chain recombines TRBV2 with TRBJ2-1; 12 bases are a match to TRBD2. From germline, CDR1 is SNHLY and CDR2 FYNNEI. The CDR3 consists of 17 residues. J lost 1 base, V lost 6 bases, and 7 bases had no gene match. CDR3 bases: TGTGCCAGCAGCTCCTCTAGCGGGAGGGCTTCCTACAATGAGCAGTTCTTC. Translated: CASSSSSGRASYNEQFF.

V gene TRBV7-2 combines with J gene TRBJ2-7, with 8 bases identical to TRBD2. Germline loops: CDR1 SGHTA, CDR2 FQGNSA. The ends lost 5 bases at V and 3 bases at J; junction bases unmatched: 3. The CDR3 covers 13 residues. The DNA of the CDR3 is TGTGCCAGCAGCCATACTAGCGGCTACGAGCAGTACTTC. Amino acids: CASSHTSGYEQYF.

The J gene is TRBJ2-5, the V gene TRBV9, with 7 bases that match TRBD1. The germline V gene has CDR1 SGDLS and CDR2 YYNGEE. This CDR3 spans 14 amino acids. V lost 0 bases to trimming and J lost 5 bases; unmatched junction nucleotides: 4. CDR3 nucleotide sequence: TGTGCCAGCAGCGTAGGTAGGGGGCGGGAGACCCAGTACTTC. Translation gives CASSVGRGRETQYF.

The CDR3 coding sequence is TGTGCCAGCAGCCAGCAGGCCGGGACAGGGGATCAGCCCCAGCATTTT. Its protein product is CASSQQAGTGDQPQHF. The chain employs TRBV4-2 and TRBJ1-5; 10 bases are a match to TRBD1. CDR3 length equals 16 residues. Per germline, CDR1 LGHNA and CDR2 YNFKEQ. V was clipped by 3 bases and J by 5 bases; unmatched bases: 7.

This clone was detected a few times. The chain joins TRBV30 to TRBJ2-1; 11 bases are a match to TRBD2. CDR1 is GTSNPN, CDR2 SVGIG, per germline (reference sequence). The J segment lost 5 bases and the V segment lost 1 base, leaving 7 bases of the junction unmatched. The CDR3 extends over 16 amino acids. The CDR3 reads CAWSALGTSGNNEQFF. DNA of the CDR3: TGTGCCTGGAGTGCCCTTGGGACTAGCGGAAACAATGAGCAGTTCTTC.

V usage is TRBV5-8 and J usage is TRBJ2-7; 7 nucleotides align to TRBD1. Trimming cost V 2 bases and J 0 bases; bases outside gene matches: 5. CDR1 is SGHTS, CDR2 YDEGEE, per germline. The CDR3 extends over 15 amino acids. CDR3 protein: CASSFTGVPSYEQYV. The CDR3 DNA sequence: TGTGCCAGCAGCTTTACAGGGGTCCCCTCCTACGAGCAGTACGTC.

The gene calls are TRBV7-6 and TRBJ2-3; TRBD2 matches at 9 bases. CDR1 and CDR2 from the germline V gene are SGHVS and FNYEAQ. Trimming at V came to 1 base and at J to 2 bases, leaving 1 base not matched to a gene. The CDR3 totals 15 residues. The CDR3 DNA sequence: TGTGCCAGCAGCTTAGGGACTAGCGTCACAGATACGCAGTATTTT. Translating it yields CASSLGTSVTDTQYF.

The chain has TRBV2 and TRBJ2-1, with 9 nucleotides matching TRBD2. There are 14 residues in the CDR3. Germline V lookup: CDR1 SNHLY, CDR2 FYNNEI. V lost 4 bases to trimming and J lost 9 bases; unmatched junction nucleotides: 7. Here the CDR3 reads CASSGTSALGEQFF. The CDR3 bases are TGTGCCAGCAGTGGGACTAGCGCCCTTGGTGAGCAGTTCTTC. Complete variable domain (other parts from reference TRBV2 and TRBJ2-1): EPEVTQTPSHQVTQMGQEVILRCVPISNHLYFYWYRQILGQKVEFLVSFYNNEISEKSEIFDDQFSVERPDGSNFTLKIRSTKLEDSAMYFCASSGTSALGEQFFGPGTRLTVL.

This clone has just one count. V is TRBV4-3 and J is TRBJ2-2; 12 positions match TRBD2. Trimming at V came to 2 bases and at J to 4 bases, leaving 5 bases not matched to a gene. This CDR3 region has 17 residues. Germline loops: CDR1 LGHNA, CDR2 YSLEER. The CDR3 nucleotides read TGCGCCAGCAGCCAACGACTAGCGGGGGCGAGCACCGGGGAGCTGTTTTTT. Translated: CASSQRLAGASTGELFF.

The chain couples TRBV9 to TRBJ2-3; 7 nucleotides line up with TRBD2. After removal of 0 bases from V and 4 bases from J, the junction contained 8 bases not matched to a gene. The CDR3 contains 16 residues. Germline-derived CDR1 and CDR2 are SGDLS and YYNGEE. The CDR3 here is CASSVVASGGSDTQYF. CDR3 bases: TGTGCCAGCAGCGTAGTGGCTAGCGGTGGTTCAGATACGCAGTATTTT.

Details on this clone: A read error may produce the germline difference seen at one junction end. This chain connects TRBV7-2 to TRBJ2-1; D is undetermined. This CDR3 is 15 amino acids long. The germline gives CDR1 SGHTA, CDR2 FQGNSA. The CDR3 sequence: CASNLFGLRGNEQFF. The CDR3 region has the DNA TGTGCCAGCAACTTATTCGGCCTCCGCGGTAATGAGCAGTTCTTC.

This chain links TRBV5-1 with TRBJ2-3; TRBD2 might be the D (7 bases). Germline loops: CDR1 SGHRS, CDR2 YFSETQ. CDR3 length: 18 amino acids. The V and J ends lost 5 bases and 0 bases respectively, with 22 bases between them. The CDR3 nucleotides read TGCGCCAGCAGGCTCGGTGGGGGGGCGGAACCTAGCACAGATACGCAGTATTTT. This sequence encodes CASRLGGGAEPSTDTQYF.

The rearrangement joins TRBV7-6 to TRBJ2-7; a possible D gene is TRBD1 (6 bases). V shed 5 bases and J shed 2 bases, with 22 bases lying between them. Looked up from germline, CDR1 is SGHVS and CDR2 is FNYEAQ. The CDR3 covers 17 residues. CDR3 sequence (DNA): TGTGCCAGCAGCCATTATCTAGGGGGAGAGCGGCCCTACGAGCAGTACTTC. It codes for CASSHYLGGERPYEQYF.

The chain is built from TRBV18 and TRBJ2-2; no reliable D call. The CDR3 loop spans 15 amino acids. V lost 2 bases and J lost 0, with 7 bases in between. CDR1 and CDR2 (germline): KGHSH, LQKENI. The CDR3 coding sequence is TGTGCCAGCTCACCATTGGCAGCGAACACCGGGGAGCTGTTTTTT. Its protein product is CASSPLAANTGELFF. Complete variable domain (other parts from reference TRBV18 and TRBJ2-2): NAGVMQNPRHLVRRRGQEARLRCSPMKGHSHVYWYRQLPEEGLKFMVYLQKENIIDESGMPKERFSAEFPKEGPSILRIQQVVRGDSAAYFCASSPLAANTGELFFGEGSRLTVL.

The rearrangement uses TRBV7-2 and TRBJ2-7, with 9 positions matching TRBD1. V shed 5 bases and J 1 base; nucleotides not matched to a gene: 6. The CDR3 runs to 15 residues. The germline gives CDR1 SGHTA, CDR2 FQGNSA. The CDR3 is CASSITGTGSYEQYF. CDR3 nucleotide sequence: TGTGCCAGCAGCATAACCGGGACAGGGTCCTACGAGCAGTACTTC.